Here is one TCR beta chain with its context. This entry comes from a study of blood T cell repertoires in COVID-19. Study as a whole: There were acute and convalescent COVID-19 samples, and they came from the United States, Italy and Spain. The cDNA or gDNA used as material had been derived from T cells, B-cell-depleted T cells, or PBMCs.

Per the original methods: Estimates of nucleated cell counts were drawn from the amplification of reference gene primers. Produced via immunoSEQ multiplex PCR; TCRdb's table is partial and in-frame only. The V and J calls and clone size were taken over from that table, and D and trimming were inferred from the DNA. The table includes around 230,000 clones, roughly 87% detected once. The receptor's source is a man in his sixties who had recovered from COVID-19. Sequences were obtained from peripheral blood.

DNA for the CDR3: TGCGCCAGCGAGAAGGGGACAGGGGGTTACACTGAAGCTTTCTTT. Its translation is CASEKGTGGYTEAFF. The J gene is TRBJ1-1, the V gene TRBV10-2; TRBD1 agrees at 11 bases. The length of the CDR3 is 15 residues. Trimming took 8 bases from V and 3 from J; bases not matched to a gene: 8. Germline V gene lookup returns CDR1 WSHSY and CDR2 SAAADI.